One sample yielded the 20 T cell receptor beta chains listed below, sequenced in a study of neurological immune-mediated disorders. TCRdb re-analysed the 5' RACE reads in MiXCR, keeping a single row per CDR3 protein. The table lists about 9,200 distinct CDR3 sequences, 21% of them singletons, with 45% to 50% in the top ten. The material sequenced was CD8+ T cells from blood. The receptors were sampled from a woman aged 55-70 years with HTLV-1-associated myelopathy (HAM/TSP).

This clonotype was counted ten times or more. This chain uses TRBV5-1 with TRBJ2-2; 10 bases fit TRBD2. The germline CDR1 and CDR2 sequences are SGHRS and YFSETQ. CDR3 length: 21 amino acids. V lost 3 bases, J lost 6 bases, and 23 bases stayed unmatched. The CDR3 DNA follows: TGCGCCAGCAGCTCCCCTAGTTCGCCAGCGGGGGGGCCGGTTCTCGCCGGGGAGCTGTTTTTT. Translated, it gives CASSSPSSPAGGPVLAGELFF. Together with reference TRBV5-1 and TRBJ2-2, the CDR3 gives the full variable domain: KAGVTQTPRYLIKTRGQQVTLSCSPISGHRSVSWYQQTPGQGLQFLFEYFSETQRNKGNFPGRFSGRQFSNSRSEMNVSTLELGDSALYLCASSSPSSPAGGPVLAGELFFGEGSRLTVL.

This clonotype appeared many times. The chain carries TRBV3-1 and TRBJ1-3; no clear D. V was trimmed by 8 bases and J by 1 base, leaving 0 bases between them. CDR1 is LGHDT and CDR2 is YNNKEL in the germline V gene (reference sequence). CDR3 length: 10 residues. Here the CDR3 reads CASSGNTIYF. CDR3 in DNA: TGTGCCAGCTCTGGAAACACCATATATTTT.

The J gene is TRBJ2-1, the V gene TRBV20-1; D may be TRBD2 (6 bases). Germline-derived CDR1 and CDR2 are DFQATT and SNEGSKA (reference sequence). This CDR3 spans 15 amino acids. Between the trimmed V and J ends, which lost 5 bases and 7 bases, there was a span of 21 bases. The CDR3 DNA reads as TGCAGTGCTGGCCTCGGGGGTCGCGTGGGGAATGAGCAGTTCTTC. Protein product: CSAGLGGRVGNEQFF.

This clonotype was counted ten times or more. This rearrangement joins TRBV11-2 to TRBJ2-1, with D hard to call. Germline V CDR1 and CDR2: SGHAT, FQNNGV. Trimming took off 5 bases at V and 9 bases at J, with 8 bases between the two ends. The length of the CDR3 is 11 residues. CDR3 sequence reads: CASSHGPEQFF. CDR3 bases: TGTGCCAGCAGCCACGGCCCTGAGCAGTTCTTC.

In this sample, this clonotype turned up many times. The chain uses TRBV5-6 and TRBJ2-1; D may be TRBD2 (6 bases). Germline values: CDR1 SGHDT, CDR2 YYEEEE. The CDR3 totals 17 residues. V was shortened by 3 bases and J by 8 bases, with 24 bases between the two germline ends. CDR3 region: CASSSVGTPNRLDEQFF. For the CDR3, the DNA is TGTGCCAGCAGCTCCGTGGGGACTCCTAACAGGCTCGATGAGCAGTTCTTC.

This clonotype was detected ten times or more. The rearrangement uses TRBV5-1 and TRBJ2-1; no clear D gene. Germline V gene data show CDR1 as SGHRS and CDR2 as YFSETQ. This CDR3 has 15 residues. Trimming pared 0 bases from V and 2 bases from J, leaving 9 bases between. CDR3 sequence: CASSLVSLAYNEQFF. The CDR3 nucleotides read TGCGCCAGCAGCTTGGTAAGTCTCGCCTACAATGAGCAGTTCTTC.

This clonotype came up a few times. V gene TRBV20-1 combines with J gene TRBJ2-1; possibly TRBD2 for D (7 bases). The germline V and J ends were trimmed by 0 bases and 6 bases, with 12 bases remaining between them. The CDR3 sequence is 14 residues long. Germline V gene sequence: CDR1 DFQATT, CDR2 SNEGSKA (reference sequence). The CDR3 reads CSAREGGAANEQFF. The CDR3 DNA is TGCAGTGCTAGAGAAGGGGGGGCGGCCAATGAGCAGTTCTTC.

This clonotype has a count of ten or more. The chain has TRBV6-6 and TRBJ2-2; TRBD1 matches 7 bases. CDR1 is MNHNY and CDR2 is SVGAGI in the germline V gene (reference sequence). V trimming: 6 bases; J trimming: 4 bases; junction bases outside the gene matches: 8. This CDR3 is built from 15 residues. CDR3 coding DNA: TGTGCCAGCAGCCCGACAGGGCTGGGCACCGGGGAGCTGTTTTTT. Its translation is CASSPTGLGTGELFF.

This clonotype was counted many times. The chain links TRBV20-1 to TRBJ2-3; no firm D call. CDR3 length: 14 residues. CDR1 is DFQATT and CDR2 is SNEGSKA in the germline V gene (reference sequence). With 6 bases removed from V and 0 bases from J, the gap between germline ends came to 13 bases. CDR3 amino acids: CSAEDSASTDTQYF. The CDR3 region has the DNA TGCAGTGCCGAGGATTCTGCTAGCACAGATACGCAGTATTTT.

This clonotype was seen ten or more times. The rearrangement joins TRBV7-9 to TRBJ2-2; possibly TRBD1 for D (6 bases). The CDR3 length is 13 residues. The V gene's germline CDR1 is SEHNR and CDR2 FQNEAQ (reference sequence). The ends were cut back, 5 bases at V and 9 bases at J, with 13 bases in the middle. The CDR3 reads CASSQTGSWELFF. The CDR3 DNA reads as TGTGCCAGCAGCCAAACAGGGAGCTGGGAGCTGTTTTTT.

This clonotype has a count of ten or more. This chain joins TRBV25-1 and TRBJ1-2; D remains unclear. Per germline, CDR1 MGHDK and CDR2 SYGVNS. V lost 4 bases and J lost 4, with 7 bases in between. This CDR3 has 12 residues. The CDR3 nucleotides read TGTGCCAGCAGTGGGATGGGCTATGGCTACACCTTC. This codes for CASSGMGYGYTF.

This clonotype has at least ten counts. This may come from a read error, since a much larger clone is one base off. This sequence joins TRBV11-2 and TRBJ1-2; 8 bases map to TRBD1. Germline assignment: CDR1 SGHAT and CDR2 FQNNGV. V shed 2 bases and J 3 bases; nucleotides not matched to a gene: 5. The CDR3 runs to 15 residues. CDR3 residues: CASSLKTGDHYGYTF. The CDR3 DNA reads TGTGCCAGCAGCTTAAAGACAGGGGACCACTATGGCTACACCTTC.

This clonotype was detected ten times or more. The V gene is TRBV20-1, the J gene TRBJ1-1, with no clear D. Germline assignment: CDR1 DFQATT and CDR2 SNEGSKA (reference sequence). CDR3 length equals 12 residues. Between the trimmed V and J ends, which lost 4 bases and 3 bases, there was a span of 9 bases. CDR3 sequence (DNA): TGCAGTGCTACCCCCCCCGACACTGAAGCTTTCTTT. Residues: CSATPPDTEAFF.

The table lists this clonotype with many counts. This rearrangement joins TRBV7-9 to TRBJ2-1; TRBD2 matches 9 bases. Germline V gene sequence: CDR1 SEHNR, CDR2 FQNEAQ (reference sequence). The CDR3 covers 16 residues. Unmatched junction bases numbered 6, after V lost 4 bases and J lost 2 bases. CDR3 nucleotide sequence: TGTGCCAGCAGCTCGGAGACTAGCGGAGCCTACAATGAGCAGTTCTTC. Translated, it gives CASSSETSGAYNEQFF.

On this clonotype: An end of the junction differs from the germline gene, which may be a read error. The gene calls are TRBV5-1 and TRBJ1-6; D is uncertain. This CDR3 spans 13 amino acids. The V gene's germline CDR1 is SGHRS and CDR2 YFSETQ. As DNA, the CDR3 is TGCGCCAGTAGCAGACCGGATAATTCACCCGTCCACTTT. Translating gives CASSRPDNSPVHF.

Of note for this clonotype: This could be a read error, since a much larger clone is one nucleotide away. V gene TRBV20-1 combines with J gene TRBJ2-7; D ambiguous. This CDR3 spans 16 amino acids. The germline V gene has CDR1 DFQATT and CDR2 SNEGSKA (reference sequence). For the CDR3, the DNA is TGCAGTGATAGAGATCTTAGAGCGAGGAGCTCCTACGAGCAGTACTTC. It codes for CSDRDLRARSSYEQYF.

This clonotype showed up many times. The V and J genes are TRBV4-1 and TRBJ2-7; 7 nucleotides line up with TRBD1. The J segment lost 1 base and the V segment lost 3 bases, leaving 9 bases of the junction unmatched. CDR1 and CDR2 from the germline V gene are MGHRA and YSYEKL. The CDR3 totals 16 residues. CDR3 region: CASSHETGIGSYEQYF. CDR3 bases: TGCGCCAGCAGCCACGAGACAGGGATTGGGTCCTACGAGCAGTACTTC.

This clonotype was detected a few times. The V call is TRBV9, the J call TRBJ2-1; D is undetermined. Germline V gene data show CDR1 as SGDLS and CDR2 as YYNGEE. This CDR3 contains 13 residues. V dropped 0 bases and J dropped 6 bases, with 7 bases sitting between them. CDR3 DNA sequence: TGTGCCAGCAGCGTAGGGGCGGCCAATGAGCAGTTCTTC. This sequence encodes CASSVGAANEQFF.

This clonotype was detected many times. CDR3 loop: CSARDLGGTEYEQYF. The CDR3, as DNA: TGCAGTGCTAGAGATTTGGGCGGAACCGAATACGAGCAGTACTTC. This chain links TRBV20-1 with TRBJ2-7; D gene uncertain. The length of the CDR3 is 15 residues. The V gene's germline CDR1 is DFQATT and CDR2 SNEGSKA (reference sequence). V was cut by 0 bases and J by 4 bases, with 16 bases left in between.

The chain joins TRBV9 to TRBJ2-7; 9 positions match TRBD1. Germline V gives CDR1 SGDLS, CDR2 YYNGEE. This CDR3 has 16 amino acids. The junction had 8 bases not matched to a gene; V was cut back by 4 bases and J by 0 bases. CDR3 bases: TGTGCCAGCAGCCCCAGGACAGGGGTTACCTCCTACGAGCAGTACTTC. This gives the protein CASSPRTGVTSYEQYF.